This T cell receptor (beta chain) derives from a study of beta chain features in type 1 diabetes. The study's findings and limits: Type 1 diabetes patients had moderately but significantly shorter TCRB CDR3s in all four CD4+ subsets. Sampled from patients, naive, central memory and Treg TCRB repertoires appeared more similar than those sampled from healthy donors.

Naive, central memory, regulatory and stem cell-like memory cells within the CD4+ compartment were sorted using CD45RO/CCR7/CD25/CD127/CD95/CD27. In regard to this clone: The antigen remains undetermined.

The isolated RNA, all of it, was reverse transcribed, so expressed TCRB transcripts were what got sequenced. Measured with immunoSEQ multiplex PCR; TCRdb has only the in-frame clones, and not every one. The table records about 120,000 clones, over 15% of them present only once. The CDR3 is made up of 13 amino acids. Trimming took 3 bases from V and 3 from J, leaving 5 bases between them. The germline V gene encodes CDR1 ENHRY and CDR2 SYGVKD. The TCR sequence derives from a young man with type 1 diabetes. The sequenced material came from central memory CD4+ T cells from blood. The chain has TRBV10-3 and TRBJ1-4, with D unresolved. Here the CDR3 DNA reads TGTGCCATCAGTGACAGTTCTAATGAAAAACTGTTTTTT. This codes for CAISDSSNEKLFF.